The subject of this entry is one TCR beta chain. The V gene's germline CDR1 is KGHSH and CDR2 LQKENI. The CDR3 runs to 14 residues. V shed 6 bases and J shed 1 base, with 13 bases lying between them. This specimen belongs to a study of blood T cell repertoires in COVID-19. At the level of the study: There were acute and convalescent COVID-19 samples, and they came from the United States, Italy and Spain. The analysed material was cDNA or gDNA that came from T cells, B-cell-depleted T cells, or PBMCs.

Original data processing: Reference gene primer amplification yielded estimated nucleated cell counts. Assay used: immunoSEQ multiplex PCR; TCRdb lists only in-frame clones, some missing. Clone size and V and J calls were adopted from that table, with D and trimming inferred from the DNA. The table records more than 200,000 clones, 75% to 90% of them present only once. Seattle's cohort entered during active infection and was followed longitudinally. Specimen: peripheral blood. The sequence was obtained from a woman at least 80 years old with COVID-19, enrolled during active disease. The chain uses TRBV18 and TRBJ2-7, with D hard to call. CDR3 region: CASSPSTESYEQYF. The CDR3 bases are TGTGCCAGCTCCCCCTCAACGGAGTCCTACGAGCAGTACTTC.